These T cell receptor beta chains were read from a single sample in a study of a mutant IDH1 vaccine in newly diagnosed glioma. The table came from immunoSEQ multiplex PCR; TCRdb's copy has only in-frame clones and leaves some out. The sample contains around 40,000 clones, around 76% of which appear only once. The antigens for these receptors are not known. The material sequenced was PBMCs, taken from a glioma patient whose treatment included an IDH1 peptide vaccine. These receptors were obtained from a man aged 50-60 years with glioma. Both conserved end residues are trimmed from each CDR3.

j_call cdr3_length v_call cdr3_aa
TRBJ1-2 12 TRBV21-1 ASSTCPLNYGYT
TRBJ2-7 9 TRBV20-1 SASPTYEQY
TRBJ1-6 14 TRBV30 AWSYRDRGWNSPLH
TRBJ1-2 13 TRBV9 ASSVGRAAGYGYT
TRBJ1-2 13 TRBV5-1 ASSLYGDGNYGYT
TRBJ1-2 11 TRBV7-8 ASSLAFAYGYT
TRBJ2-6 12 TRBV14 ASSPLGGANVLT
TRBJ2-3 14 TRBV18 ASSPPTSAPTDTQY
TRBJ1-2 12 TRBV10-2 ASSDHRVRYGYT
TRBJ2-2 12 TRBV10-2 ASGRGGGTGELF
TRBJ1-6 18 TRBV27 ASSLWGDSRTDLDNSPLH
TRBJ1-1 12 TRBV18 ASSPPRGSTEAF
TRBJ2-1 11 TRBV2 ATQPNRANEQF
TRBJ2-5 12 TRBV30 AWSETGPGETQY
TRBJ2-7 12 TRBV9 ASSPDGGRWEQY